This T cell receptor (beta chain) was obtained from a study of beta chain features in type 1 diabetes. Expressed TCRB transcripts were sequenced because the entire RNA isolate underwent reverse transcription. The table came from immunoSEQ multiplex PCR; TCRdb's copy has only in-frame clones and leaves some out. The table shows 150,000 to 180,000 clones, with over 8.5% occurring only once. Blood was collected once per donor into heparin, averaging about 116 mL. V was shortened by 5 bases and J by 0 bases, with 6 bases between the two germline ends. Germline lookup yields CDR1 MDHEN and CDR2 SYDVKM. The CDR3 contains 13 residues. Comment on this clone: The antigen is unknown.

Findings and limits, study-wide: For patients, the naive, central memory and Treg TCRB repertoires appeared more alike than for healthy donors. High-TCR-expressing cells could be over-represented by cDNA sequencing. Patients with type 1 diabetes showed fewer VDJ junction insertions and more deletions.

This clonotype originated in a man between 18 and 29 years old in good health. Material for sequencing was central memory CD4+ T cells from blood. This chain joins TRBV28 and TRBJ2-3; no definite D call. The CDR3 coding sequence is TGTGCCAGCAGTCCTCAGAGCACAGATACGCAGTATTTT. This encodes CASSPQSTDTQYF.